Each of the 20 T cell receptor beta chains below was sequenced from the same sample in a study of Ad26.COV2.S vaccination and SARS-CoV-2 variants. Data came from immunoSEQ multiplex PCR; TCRdb stores just in-frame clones and leaves some out. In the table there are some 330,000 clones, about 90% of which are singletons. As for treatment: around 19 received Ad26.COV2.S at low or high dose, single or two shots; 5 received placebo; per-sample allocation not given. Specimens were obtained on day 63 following the first vaccine or placebo injection. The sequenced sample was peripheral blood, obtained in a trial of Ad26.COV2.S vaccine versus placebo. These receptors were taken from a person between 18 and 65 years old who received the Ad26.COV2.S COVID-19 vaccine or a placebo.

This rearrangement joins TRBV4-3 to TRBJ1-1, with TRBD1 matching over 10 bases. Germline trimming cut 0 bases from V and 5 bases from J; bases unmatched to any gene: 9. The V gene's germline CDR1 is LGHNA and CDR2 YSLEER. This CDR3 has 17 residues. The CDR3 DNA reads TGCGCCAGCAGCCAAGATGGTTTTGGGACAGGGGTGACTGAAGCTTTCTTT. It codes for CASSQDGFGTGVTEAFF.

J is TRBJ1-1 and V is TRBV4-1; D ambiguous. The CDR3 consists of 18 residues. The germline V and J ends were trimmed by 3 bases and 1 base, with 21 bases remaining between them. The germline gives CDR1 MGHRA, CDR2 YSYEKL. Written as DNA, the CDR3 is TGCGCCAGCAGCCACGAAGTCTTGTCCCTCGTTTCGAACACTGAAGCTTTCTTT. Translating gives CASSHEVLSLVSNTEAFF.

The chain links TRBV2 to TRBJ2-3; D call uncertain. The germline V and J ends were trimmed by 5 bases and 2 bases, with 8 bases remaining between them. CDR3 length: 13 amino acids. CDR1 and CDR2 from the germline V gene are SNHLY and FYNNEI. CDR3 DNA: TGTGCCAGCAGTAAGGAGACCACAGATACGCAGTATTTT. This sequence encodes CASSKETTDTQYF. Supplemented by reference TRBV2 and TRBJ2-3, the full variable domain reads EPEVTQTPSHQVTQMGQEVILRCVPISNHLYFYWYRQILGQKVEFLVSFYNNEISEKSEIFDDQFSVERPDGSNFTLKIRSTKLEDSAMYFCASSKETTDTQYFGPGTRLTVL.

The chain carries TRBV6-2 or TRBV6-3 and TRBJ1-2; D is perhaps TRBD1 (6 bases). Germline V lookup: CDR1 MNHEY, CDR2 SVGEGT. V gave up 2 bases and J gave up 8 bases, with 18 bases separating them. The CDR3 has 15 amino acids. The CDR3 nucleotides read TGTGCCAGCAGTTACAACGGGGGGCCCGTCGACGGCTACACCTTC. It yields the protein CASSYNGGPVDGYTF.

This sequence joins TRBV28 and TRBJ1-2; 12 nucleotides line up with TRBD1. Germline loops: CDR1 MDHEN, CDR2 SYDVKM. V was clipped by 4 bases and J by 8 bases; unmatched bases: 11. The CDR3 covers 16 residues. CDR3 sequence reads: CASSSSPGQGAEGYTF. The CDR3 DNA reads as TGTGCCAGCAGTTCCTCCCCGGGACAGGGGGCGGAAGGCTACACCTTC.

This rearrangement joins TRBV6-2 or TRBV6-3 to TRBJ2-2, with a possible D match to TRBD1 (6 bases). V shed 2 bases and J shed 6 bases, with 19 bases lying between them. The CDR3 spans 17 residues. Germline V gene data show CDR1 as MNHEY and CDR2 as SVGEGT. The CDR3 region is CASSYPSYDKGAGELFF. In nucleotides, the CDR3 is TGTGCCAGCAGTTACCCGTCCTATGACAAGGGGGCCGGGGAGCTGTTTTTT.

This clone was seen a few times. The chain links TRBV6-2 or TRBV6-3 to TRBJ1-5, with TRBD1 matching 7 bases. CDR3 size: 11 residues. Per the germline V gene, CDR1 is MNHEY and CDR2 is SVGEGT. J gave up 15 bases and V 4 bases, and 6 bases lay outside the gene matches. CDR3 region: CASSSGQAVHF. The CDR3 coding sequence is TGTGCCAGCAGTTCCGGACAGGCGGTGCATTTT.

The chain uses TRBV7-2 and TRBJ2-6; no definite D call. The CDR3 covers 14 residues. The V gene lost 8 bases and the J gene lost 4 bases, with 12 bases spanning the gap. The germline gives CDR1 SGHTA, CDR2 FQGNSA. The DNA for the CDR3 is TGTGCCAGCCTCCAAGTGTCGGGGGCCAACGTCCTGACTTTC. Protein product: CASLQVSGANVLTF.

The chain has TRBV7-9 and TRBJ2-5; D may be TRBD2 (6 bases). Deletions cut 5 bases from V and 5 bases from J, with 21 bases between. From germline, CDR1 is SEHNR and CDR2 FQNEAQ (reference sequence). The CDR3 consists of 16 residues. The CDR3 here is CASSATKRVLRETQYF. CDR3 DNA: TGTGCCAGCAGCGCTACAAAGCGGGTCTTAAGGGAGACCCAGTACTTC.

Of note for this clone: This CDR3 is also generated by other DNA sequences in the sample. The CDR3 region is CASGLDQPQHF. CDR3 coding DNA: TGTGCTAGTGGTTTAGATCAGCCCCAGCATTTT. The V and J genes are TRBV12-5 and TRBJ1-5; D remains unclear. This CDR3 spans 11 amino acids. Trimming took off 3 bases at V and 5 bases at J, with 2 bases between the two ends. Germline loops: CDR1 LGHNT, CDR2 FRNRAP.

The chain joins TRBV28 to TRBJ1-3, with unresolved D. This CDR3 is built from 15 residues. Germline values: CDR1 MDHEN, CDR2 SYDVKM. With 2 bases removed from V and 0 bases from J, the gap between germline ends came to 8 bases. CDR3 DNA: TGTGCCAGCAGTTTACTTAGTAGCTCTGGAAACACCATATATTTT. Amino acid sequence: CASSLLSSSGNTIYF.

V usage is TRBV27 and J usage is TRBJ2-1, with 11 bases lining up with TRBD2. The CDR3 runs 12 residues. Per germline, CDR1 MNHEY and CDR2 SMNVEV (reference sequence). J lost 14 bases, V lost 6 bases, and 6 bases had no gene match. CDR3 bases: TGTGCCAGCAGGACTAGCGGGGACTCAGAGTTCTTC. It yields the protein CASRTSGDSEFF.

Here the CDR3 reads CASSLAPRDRNTIYF. The CDR3 bases are TGTGCCAGCAGCTTAGCCCCCAGGGATCGGAACACCATATATTTT. V usage is TRBV7-9 and J usage is TRBJ1-3, with D possibly being TRBD1 (5 bases). The CDR3 covers 15 residues. Germline V gene data show CDR1 as SEHNR and CDR2 as FQNEAQ (reference sequence). Trimming stripped 0 bases from V and 7 bases from J, with 13 bases between.

J is TRBJ2-1 and V is TRBV18; D call uncertain. Germline assignment: CDR1 KGHSH and CDR2 LQKENI. This CDR3 is built from 15 residues. Trimming took 3 bases from V and 5 from J, leaving 14 bases between them. The CDR3 coding sequence is TGTGCCAGCTCACCTCCTTGGGGAACGCACAATGAGCAGTTCTTC. Translation: CASSPPWGTHNEQFF.

In this sample, this clone turned up a few times. CDR3 DNA sequence: TGCGCCAGCAGCCAAGGACTCGAGTATGGGGGCTCCTACGAGCAGTACGTC. This translates into CASSQGLEYGGSYEQYV. The J gene is TRBJ2-7, the V gene TRBV4-3; D could derive from TRBD1 or TRBD2 (5 bases each). Germline values: CDR1 LGHNA, CDR2 YSLEER. This CDR3 has 17 amino acids. V lost 1 base and J 0 bases, leaving 16 bases between the germline ends.

CDR3 region: CASSILPGTFGYTF. For the CDR3, the DNA is TGTGCCAGTAGTATTCTTCCCGGGACGTTTGGCTACACCTTC. V gene TRBV19 combines with J gene TRBJ1-2, with TRBD1 as a possible D gene (5 bases). Trimming took 3 bases from V and 7 from J, leaving 15 bases between them. Per germline, CDR1 LNHDA and CDR2 SQIVND (reference sequence). The CDR3 consists of 14 residues.

Comment on this clone: Other DNA variants within this sample encode the same CDR3. The chain joins TRBV7-3 to TRBJ1-2; 7 bases fit TRBD1. The CDR3 is 13 residues long. The ends lost 6 bases at V and 5 bases at J; junction bases unmatched: 6. CDR1 and CDR2 from the germline V gene are SGHTA and FQGTGA. CDR3 in amino acids: CASSPDRDYGYTF. The CDR3 nucleotides read TGTGCCAGCAGTCCTGACAGGGATTATGGCTACACCTTC. Using reference TRBV7-3 and TRBJ1-2 for the parts outside the CDR3, the full variable domain is GAGVSQTPSNKVTEKGKYVELRCDPISGHTALYWYRQSLGQGPEFLIYFQGTGAADDSGLPNDRFFAVRPEGSVSTLKIQRTERGDSAVYLCASSPDRDYGYTFGSGTRLTVV.

The genes are TRBV12-3 or TRBV12-4 and TRBJ2-2; D gene ambiguous. V lost 4 bases and J 3 bases, leaving 0 bases between the germline ends. The CDR3 is made up of 11 amino acids. Written as DNA, the CDR3 is TGTGCCAGCAGTTACACCGGGGAGCTGTTTTTT. Protein product: CASSYTGELFF.

This clone was seen once. The chain couples TRBV4-1 to TRBJ2-3; weak D call: TRBD2 (7 bases). Trimming stripped 2 bases from V and 5 bases from J, with 14 bases between. This CDR3 region has 15 residues. CDR1 and CDR2 (germline): MGHRA, YSYEKL. The CDR3 loop reads CASSQLGGALDTQYF. In nucleotides, the CDR3 is TGCGCCAGCAGCCAATTAGGGGGGGCCTTAGATACGCAGTATTTT.

The rearrangement uses TRBV9 and TRBJ2-3, with 14 bases lining up with TRBD2. With 0 bases clipped from V and 2 bases from J, the junction kept 2 bases outside the gene matches. The CDR3 consists of 17 residues. Germline V gives CDR1 SGDLS, CDR2 YYNGEE. Here the CDR3 DNA reads TGTGCCAGCAGCGTAGAGGGACTAGCGGGAGCCACAGATACGCAGTATTTT. Its protein is CASSVEGLAGATDTQYF.